These T cell receptor beta chains were read from a single sample in a study of glioma-infiltrating T cells. Using its own MiXCR run on the multiplex PCR reads, TCRdb lists one record per CDR3 protein. The profile shows about 93,000 distinct CDR3 sequences, approximately 42% of them singletons. The sequencing input was glioma tissue, nonneoplastic brain tissue, or PBMCs (not recorded which). These receptors originate from a human donor with low-grade glioma or glioblastoma, undergoing nonglioma brain surgery, or in good health (not recorded which). CDR3s include the opening cysteine and the closing phenylalanine or tryptophan. Each record gives: V gene, J gene, clone size, D gene, CDR3 DNA, CDR3 protein. The D gene is left open where the match is weak. Clone size is given for some rows only: seen once, a few or many times, or a class if the clone is expanded.

v_call: TRBV29-1
j_call: TRBJ2-1
clone_size: NA
d_call: NA
cdr3_nt: TGCAGCGGTAAGGGGAGTAGCTCCCACAATGAGCAGTTCTTC
cdr3_aa: CSGKGSSSHNEQFF

v_call: TRBV19
j_call: TRBJ1-1
clone_size: NA
d_call: TRBD1
cdr3_nt: TGTGCCAGTAGTGTGACAGGGGCACCTGAAGCTTTCTTC
cdr3_aa: CASSVTGAPEAFF

v_call: TRBV6-1
j_call: TRBJ2-7
clone_size: many
d_call: TRBD1
cdr3_nt: TGTGCCAGCAGTTCATCGGACAGGGGGCGTTACGAGCAGTACTTC
cdr3_aa: CASSSSDRGRYEQYF

v_call: TRBV27
j_call: TRBJ1-4
clone_size: NA
d_call: TRBD1
cdr3_nt: TGTGCCAGCAGTTTTTCCGTCAGGACAGGGTATGAAAAACTGTCTTTT
cdr3_aa: CASSFSVRTGYEKLSF

v_call: TRBV5-1
j_call: TRBJ2-3
clone_size: many
d_call: TRBD1
cdr3_nt: TGCGCCAGCAGCGTGCAGGGGGCGATGGCAGATACGCAGTATTTT
cdr3_aa: CASSVQGAMADTQYF

v_call: TRBV20-1
j_call: TRBJ2-2
clone_size: many
d_call: TRBD1
cdr3_nt: TGCAGTGCTAGGACAGGGGCGAACACCGGGGAGCTGTTTTTT
cdr3_aa: CSARTGANTGELFF

v_call: TRBV28
j_call: TRBJ1-2
clone_size: NA
d_call: TRBD1
cdr3_nt: TGTGCCAGCAGTGAACAGGGGGCGGGTGTCTATGGCTACACTTTC
cdr3_aa: CASSEQGAGVYGYTF

v_call: TRBV12-3/TRBV12-4
j_call: TRBJ1-2
clone_size: few
d_call: NA
cdr3_nt: TGTGCCAGCAGTTTAGTCAGGGGACGACAGCTAGCTATTGGATTTTTTAGATTTTATGGCTACACCTTC
cdr3_aa: CASSLVRGRQLAIGFFRFYGYTF

v_call: TRBV7-9
j_call: TRBJ2-1
clone_size: many
d_call: NA
cdr3_nt: TGTGCCAGCAGCTTAGGTGCGGGCCGCAGCTCCTACAATGAGCAGTTCTTC
cdr3_aa: CASSLGAGRSSYNEQFF

v_call: TRBV18
j_call: TRBJ2-7
clone_size: many
d_call: TRBD1
cdr3_nt: TGTGCCAGCTCACGGACAGGGGGATACGAGCAGTACTTC
cdr3_aa: CASSRTGGYEQYF

v_call: TRBV20-1
j_call: TRBJ1-1
clone_size: many
d_call: TRBD1
cdr3_nt: TGCAGTGCTAGCAGGGGGGGAGCTTTCTTT
cdr3_aa: CSASRGGAFF

v_call: TRBV19
j_call: TRBJ1-1
clone_size: few
d_call: NA
cdr3_nt: TGTGCCACCTCCATTGGGGGGCGAACTGAAGCTTTCTTT
cdr3_aa: CATSIGGRTEAFF

v_call: TRBV4-1
j_call: TRBJ2-1
clone_size: many
d_call: NA
cdr3_nt: TGCGCCAGCAGCCAGACCGGGACGTATGAGCAGTTCTTC
cdr3_aa: CASSQTGTYEQFF

v_call: TRBV5-1
j_call: TRBJ2-1
clone_size: many
d_call: TRBD1
cdr3_nt: TGCGCCAGCAGCCCTCAGGGGGCGAGCGTCGATGAGCAGTTCTTC
cdr3_aa: CASSPQGASVDEQFF

v_call: TRBV2
j_call: TRBJ2-7
clone_size: NA
d_call: TRBD1
cdr3_nt: TGTGCCAGCAGGGGACAGGGGGCCGGCGAGCAGTACTTC
cdr3_aa: CASRGQGAGEQYF

v_call: TRBV28
j_call: TRBJ1-1
clone_size: many
d_call: NA
cdr3_nt: TGTGCCAGCAGTTTTGGCAAGAACACTGAAGCTTTCTTT
cdr3_aa: CASSFGKNTEAFF

v_call: TRBV4-3
j_call: TRBJ2-2
clone_size: many
d_call: NA
cdr3_nt: TGCGCCAGCAGCCAAGATAGGGCGGGGGAGCTGTTTTTT
cdr3_aa: CASSQDRAGELFF

v_call: TRBV27
j_call: TRBJ1-4
clone_size: NA
d_call: TRBD1
cdr3_nt: TGTGTTAGCAGTTTTCTTCCGGGACAGGGGAGAAGTGTTGAAAAACTGTTTTTT
cdr3_aa: CVSSFLPGQGRSVEKLFF

v_call: TRBV25-1
j_call: TRBJ2-2
clone_size: NA
d_call: TRBD2
cdr3_nt: TGTGCCAGCACCAGCGGGGGACCCACCGGGGAGCTGTTTTTT
cdr3_aa: CASTSGGPTGELFF

v_call: TRBV29-1
j_call: TRBJ2-1
clone_size: NA
d_call: NA
cdr3_nt: TGCAGCGTTGAGCCCAGAGCAGGGGCCAATGAGCAGCTCTTC
cdr3_aa: CSVEPRAGANEQLF

v_call: TRBV20-1
j_call: TRBJ2-1
clone_size: NA
d_call: TRBD1
cdr3_nt: TGCAGTGCTCGGACAGGGGAGATTGAGCAGTTCTTC
cdr3_aa: CSARTGEIEQFF

v_call: TRBV14
j_call: TRBJ1-2
clone_size: many
d_call: NA
cdr3_nt: TGTGCCAGCAGCCAAGCTAACTATGGCTACACCTTC
cdr3_aa: CASSQANYGYTF

v_call: TRBV3-1
j_call: TRBJ2-1
clone_size: many
d_call: TRBD2
cdr3_nt: TGTGCCAGCAGCCACCAGTTTGGGACTAGCGGGGGGATGGGTGAGCAGTTCTTC
cdr3_aa: CASSHQFGTSGGMGEQFF

v_call: TRBV27
j_call: TRBJ2-3
clone_size: once
d_call: TRBD2
cdr3_nt: TGTCCCAGCAGTTCGCTAGCGGGGGGGCTCACAGATACGCAGTATTTT
cdr3_aa: CPSSSLAGGLTDTQYF

v_call: TRBV6-1
j_call: TRBJ2-1
clone_size: NA
d_call: NA
cdr3_nt: TGTGCCAGCAGTGAACGGCCGAGCTCCTACAATGAGCAGTTCTTC
cdr3_aa: CASSERPSSYNEQFF

v_call: TRBV5-1
j_call: TRBJ1-3
clone_size: many
d_call: NA
cdr3_nt: TGCGCCAGCAGCCCTAACAGGGTCTCTGGAAACACCATATATTTT
cdr3_aa: CASSPNRVSGNTIYF

v_call: TRBV20-1
j_call: TRBJ2-1
clone_size: many
d_call: TRBD2
cdr3_nt: TGCAGTGCTAGAGATCGTCCGGGACTAGCGGCGTACAATGAGCAGTTCTTC
cdr3_aa: CSARDRPGLAAYNEQFF

v_call: TRBV10-3
j_call: TRBJ1-2
clone_size: many
d_call: NA
cdr3_nt: TGTGCCATCAGTGAGTCGAATTATTTGGACACGTCCTTCTATGGCTACACCTTC
cdr3_aa: CAISESNYLDTSFYGYTF

v_call: TRBV19
j_call: TRBJ1-5
clone_size: NA
d_call: TRBD1
cdr3_nt: TGTGTCAGTACCCTGTATTCCCCACAGACAGGGCGAGGCAATCAGCCCCAGCATTTT
cdr3_aa: CVSTLYSPQTGRGNQPQHF

v_call: TRBV7-2
j_call: TRBJ2-5
clone_size: NA
d_call: NA
cdr3_nt: TGTGCAAGCAGCTTCACGAGACAGGCTCAAGAGACCCAGTACTTC
cdr3_aa: CASSFTRQAQETQYF

v_call: TRBV27
j_call: TRBJ2-3
clone_size: many
d_call: TRBD1
cdr3_nt: TGTGCCAGCAGCCAAGCTACAGGGGGCGCGACTACTCGGACGCAGTATTTT
cdr3_aa: CASSQATGGATTRTQYF

v_call: TRBV14
j_call: TRBJ1-1
clone_size: once
d_call: NA
cdr3_nt: TGTGCCAGCAGACAAGTTGCAGGGGCAAACACTGAAGCTTTCTTT
cdr3_aa: CASRQVAGANTEAFF

v_call: TRBV28
j_call: TRBJ2-5
clone_size: few
d_call: TRBD2
cdr3_nt: TGTGCCAGCAGTTTCTCCGCGGGAGATTACGAGACCCAGTACTTC
cdr3_aa: CASSFSAGDYETQYF

v_call: TRBV28
j_call: TRBJ2-7
clone_size: many
d_call: NA
cdr3_nt: TGTGCCAGCAGTTTCGGGGGAAGGGAGCAGTACTTC
cdr3_aa: CASSFGGREQYF

v_call: TRBV5-8
j_call: TRBJ2-6
clone_size: NA
d_call: TRBD1
cdr3_nt: TGTGCCAGCAGCCTGGAGGTTTGGACAGGCACCTCTGGGGCCAACGTCCTGATTTTC
cdr3_aa: CASSLEVWTGTSGANVLIF

v_call: TRBV11-2
j_call: TRBJ2-1
clone_size: NA
d_call: NA
cdr3_nt: TGTGCCAGCAGACCAGAGGGGGGATACAATGAGCAGTTCTTC
cdr3_aa: CASRPEGGYNEQFF

v_call: TRBV6-9
j_call: TRBJ1-5
clone_size: NA
d_call: NA
cdr3_nt: TGTGTCAGCAGTTCGGCAGTTGGCAATCAGCCCCAGCCTTTT
cdr3_aa: CVSSSAVGNQPQPF

v_call: TRBV13
j_call: TRBJ1-5
clone_size: many
d_call: NA
cdr3_nt: TGTGCCAGCAGCTCGCGGGACATGGGGGGGCCCCAGCATTTT
cdr3_aa: CASSSRDMGGPQHF

v_call: TRBV7-7
j_call: TRBJ2-1
clone_size: many
d_call: TRBD1
cdr3_nt: TGTGCCAGCAGCCACGGACAGGACCCGTCCTACAATGAGCAGTTCTTC
cdr3_aa: CASSHGQDPSYNEQFF

v_call: TRBV27
j_call: TRBJ1-6
clone_size: NA
d_call: NA
cdr3_nt: TGTGCCCGCAGTCCTTATAGGACCGGTTATAATTCACCCCTCCACTTT
cdr3_aa: CARSPYRTGYNSPLHF

v_call: TRBV11-3
j_call: TRBJ2-1
clone_size: many
d_call: NA
cdr3_nt: TGTGCCAGCAGCTTAGCTGGGACCTTTTCGGACAATGAGCAGTTCTTC
cdr3_aa: CASSLAGTFSDNEQFF

v_call: TRBV27
j_call: TRBJ1-1
clone_size: NA
d_call: TRBD1
cdr3_nt: TGTGCCAGCAGTTTAAGGCAGGGGGCCTTGAACACTGAAGCTTTCTTT
cdr3_aa: CASSLRQGALNTEAFF

v_call: TRBV6-2/TRBV6-3
j_call: TRBJ2-3
clone_size: NA
d_call: NA
cdr3_nt: TGTGCCAGCAGCCGGACCAGCGGCTTTCTTCCGCATTATTTT
cdr3_aa: CASSRTSGFLPHYF

v_call: TRBV29-1
j_call: TRBJ2-1
clone_size: many
d_call: NA
cdr3_nt: TGCAGCGTTGAGAGGTACAATGAGCAGTTCTTC
cdr3_aa: CSVERYNEQFF

v_call: TRBV3-1
j_call: TRBJ2-7
clone_size: many
d_call: NA
cdr3_nt: TGTGCCAGCAGCCATTCCCTTGGGGCGAGGGTCGAGCAGTACTTC
cdr3_aa: CASSHSLGARVEQYF

v_call: TRBV20-1
j_call: TRBJ1-5
clone_size: many
d_call: NA
cdr3_nt: TGCAGTGCCAGGAGTCTCGCGGCCGATCAGCCCCAGCATTTT
cdr3_aa: CSARSLAADQPQHF

v_call: TRBV27
j_call: TRBJ2-4
clone_size: NA
d_call: TRBD2
cdr3_nt: TGTGCCAGCAGTTTTCTAGCGGGAGGCCAAAACATTCAGTACTTC
cdr3_aa: CASSFLAGGQNIQYF

v_call: TRBV7-2
j_call: TRBJ2-6
clone_size: NA
d_call: NA
cdr3_nt: TGTGCCAGCAACGGAACTGGGTTCTCTTGGGCCAACGTCCTGACTTTC
cdr3_aa: CASNGTGFSWANVLTF

v_call: TRBV15
j_call: TRBJ1-2
clone_size: many
d_call: NA
cdr3_nt: TGTGCCACCAGCCAGGCCGGGTCTAACTATGGCTACACCTTC
cdr3_aa: CATSQAGSNYGYTF

v_call: TRBV2
j_call: TRBJ2-2
clone_size: NA
d_call: NA
cdr3_nt: TGTGCCAGCTCTGCCAACGAATACGGGGAGATGTTTTTT
cdr3_aa: CASSANEYGEMFF

v_call: TRBV29-1
j_call: TRBJ2-1
clone_size: many
d_call: NA
cdr3_nt: TGCAGCGGTTATCGGGGACTCGATGAGCAGTTCTTC
cdr3_aa: CSGYRGLDEQFF

v_call: TRBV19
j_call: TRBJ2-5
clone_size: NA
d_call: TRBD2
cdr3_nt: TGTGCCAGTAGTATAGTAGGGACTAGCGGGTATCCTAGCACAGAGACCCAGTACTTC
cdr3_aa: CASSIVGTSGYPSTETQYF

v_call: TRBV7-6
j_call: TRBJ2-5
clone_size: many
d_call: NA
cdr3_nt: TGTGCCAGCAGCTTAGCCGTCTACCCGGGGGAGACCCAGTACTTC
cdr3_aa: CASSLAVYPGETQYF

v_call: TRBV7-2
j_call: TRBJ1-6
clone_size: many
d_call: NA
cdr3_nt: TGTGCCAGCAGCTTAAGGGTAGACTCACCCCTCCACTTT
cdr3_aa: CASSLRVDSPLHF

v_call: TRBV10-2
j_call: TRBJ1-1
clone_size: NA
d_call: TRBD1
cdr3_nt: TGTGCCACCAGTGAGCGGACAGGGGGGAGCACTGAAGCTTTCTTT
cdr3_aa: CATSERTGGSTEAFF

v_call: TRBV20-1
j_call: TRBJ2-3
clone_size: many
d_call: TRBD2
cdr3_nt: TGCAGTGTCAAGCGGGGGACGGATACGCAGTATTTT
cdr3_aa: CSVKRGTDTQYF

v_call: TRBV7-9
j_call: TRBJ2-7
clone_size: many
d_call: NA
cdr3_nt: TGTGCCAGCAGCCCCGGCCTCACCTACGAGCAGTACTTC
cdr3_aa: CASSPGLTYEQYF

v_call: TRBV2
j_call: TRBJ1-5
clone_size: many
d_call: TRBD1
cdr3_nt: TGTGCCAGCAGAACGGACAGGGTCACCAATCAGCCCCAGCATTTT
cdr3_aa: CASRTDRVTNQPQHF